What follows are 9 T cell receptor beta chains derived from one specimen sequenced in a study of blood T cell repertoires in COVID-19. Libraries were prepared by immunoSEQ multiplex PCR; TCRdb keeps only in-frame clonotypes and omits some of them. Of approximately 210,000 clones listed, roughly 90% were seen once; the top ten hold 2% to 2.5%. The sequenced sample was PBMCs or T cells enriched from blood (not recorded which). The receptor set was obtained from a woman in her twenties or thirties who had recovered from COVID-19.

This clone was counted once. CDR3: CASSLAAGLNTEAFF. The CDR3 coding sequence is TGTGCCAGCAGCTTGGCCGCAGGCCTGAACACTGAAGCTTTCTTT. The V and J genes are TRBV5-8 and TRBJ1-1; D is unclear. V lost 0 bases and J lost 0, with 9 bases in between. There are 15 residues in the CDR3. Germline CDR1 and CDR2: SGHTS and YDEGEE.

V is TRBV3-1 (or the pseudogene TRBV3-2) and J is TRBJ2-3; D gene ambiguous. This CDR3 has 15 residues. V dropped 0 bases and J dropped 2 bases, with 9 bases sitting between them. Germline V gene lookup returns CDR1 LGHDT and CDR2 YNNKEL (reference sequence). CDR3: CASSQEWPLTDTQYF. The CDR3 coding sequence is TGTGCCAGCAGCCAAGAATGGCCGCTCACAGATACGCAGTATTTT.

This clone has just one count. This rearrangement joins TRBV29-1 to TRBJ1-2; D is unresolved. Trimming removed 7 bases from V and 8 bases from J, with 20 bases in between. Germline CDR1 SQVTM, CDR2 ANQGSEA. This CDR3 comprises 13 residues. The chain's CDR3 is CSADRNPSGGYTF. In DNA form, the CDR3 reads TGCAGCGCCGATCGGAACCCCTCGGGAGGCTACACCTTC.

The chain carries TRBV6-2 or TRBV6-3 and TRBJ1-5; D is perhaps TRBD1 (5 bases). Trimming took 4 bases from V and 6 from J, leaving 13 bases between them. Germline CDR1 MNHEY, CDR2 SVGEGT. The CDR3 is made up of 14 amino acids. Here the CDR3 reads CASSLASRAQPQHF. The DNA of the CDR3 is TGTGCCAGCAGTTTAGCTTCCAGGGCTCAGCCCCAGCATTTT.

V gene TRBV5-1 combines with J gene TRBJ2-7, with D hard to call. The germline V gene encodes CDR1 SGHRS and CDR2 YFSETQ. The CDR3 has 14 residues. The germline V and J ends were trimmed by 0 bases and 3 bases, with 10 bases remaining between them. CDR3 protein: CASSLAGSYYEQYF. The CDR3 coding sequence is TGCGCCAGCAGCTTGGCAGGTTCCTACTACGAGCAGTACTTC.

V and J are TRBV5-4 and TRBJ1-5, with 7 bases identical to TRBD1. Germline trimming cut 0 bases from V and 7 bases from J; bases unmatched to any gene: 7. From germline, CDR1 is SGHNT and CDR2 YYREEE (reference sequence). The CDR3 consists of 15 residues. The CDR3 loop is CASSLVPGGGQPQHF. In DNA, the CDR3 is TGTGCCAGCAGCTTGGTTCCGGGAGGGGGCCAGCCCCAGCATTTT.

The chain recombines TRBV2 with TRBJ2-5; no reliable D call. Germline V gives CDR1 SNHLY, CDR2 FYNNEI. V was pared by 4 bases and J by 5 bases, with 8 bases between. CDR3 length: 12 amino acids. CDR3 sequence (DNA): TGTGCCAGCAGTGCTTACGGGGAGACCCAGTACTTC. It specifies CASSAYGETQYF.

The rearrangement uses TRBV30 and TRBJ2-3; the D is unclear. Trimming shortened V by 3 bases and J by 3 bases, and 7 bases separated the two germline ends. Germline CDR1 reads GTSNPN; CDR2 reads SVGIG (reference sequence). The CDR3 sequence is 12 residues long. The CDR3 here is CAWRPETDTQYF. The CDR3 nucleotides are TGTGCCTGGAGGCCTGAGACAGATACGCAGTATTTT.

The chain links TRBV5-8 to TRBJ2-2; the D gene is possibly TRBD2 (6 bases). V was clipped by 3 bases and J by 0 bases, with 12 bases between them. CDR1 SGHTS and CDR2 YDEGEE come from the germline V gene. The CDR3 is 16 residues long. The DNA for the CDR3 is TGTGCCAGCAGCTGGGGGGACGGAACGAACACCGGGGAGCTGTTTTTT. Protein: CASSWGDGTNTGELFF.